The 6 T cell receptor beta chains given below trace back to one sample, sequenced in a study of cytomegalovirus exposure and HLA in healthy donors. The study ran its PCR with 60 Vbeta and 13 Jbeta primers. Clones were sequenced by immunoSEQ multiplex PCR, and TCRdb holds only the in-frame ones, with some missing. This sample carries approximately 70,000 clones, with 3% to 4% going to the ten biggest clones. Sequencing was performed on PBMCs. These receptor sequences come from a female donor in good health and CMV-seropositive.

The rearrangement links TRBV7-9 to TRBJ2-6, with D possibly TRBD2 on 6 matching bases. Trimming pared 5 bases from V and 4 bases from J, leaving 12 bases between. This CDR3 contains 15 residues. CDR1 is SEHNR and CDR2 is FQNEAQ in the germline V gene (reference sequence). CDR3 amino acids: CASSTGGPGANVLTF. The CDR3 DNA follows: TGTGCCAGCAGCACTGGAGGGCCCGGGGCCAACGTCCTGACTTTC.

V usage is TRBV5-1 and J usage is TRBJ2-6, with D perhaps matching TRBD1 (5 bases). The CDR3 runs to 15 residues. Germline lookup yields CDR1 SGHRS and CDR2 YFSETQ. V lost 2 bases and J lost 2, with 8 bases in between. The CDR3 DNA is TGCGCCAGCAGCTTCCAGGGTGCTGGGGCCAACGTCCTGACTTTC. Residues: CASSFQGAGANVLTF.

The chain recombines TRBV7-2 with TRBJ2-7; 10 nucleotides line up with TRBD1. CDR3 size: 16 residues. V lost 4 bases to trimming and J lost 2 bases; unmatched junction nucleotides: 8. The germline CDR1 and CDR2 sequences are SGHTA and FQGNSA. CDR3: CASSSPGTGVTYEQYF. CDR3 nucleotide sequence: TGTGCCAGCAGCTCCCCCGGGACAGGGGTCACCTACGAGCAGTACTTC.

V usage is TRBV5-4 and J usage is TRBJ2-2, with D uncertain. The ends were cut back, 4 bases at V and 1 base at J, with 5 bases in the middle. This CDR3 is 13 amino acids long. CDR1 and CDR2 from the germline V gene are SGHNT and YYREEE (reference sequence). The CDR3 region has the DNA TGTGCCAGCAGCCCCCAGAACACCGGGGAGCTGTTTTTT. Protein product: CASSPQNTGELFF.

V gene TRBV9 combines with J gene TRBJ1-2, with a possible D match to TRBD1 (5 bases). The CDR3 extends over 13 amino acids. Germline V gives CDR1 SGDLS, CDR2 YYNGEE. The V gene lost 0 bases and the J gene lost 8 bases, with 11 bases spanning the gap. CDR3: CASSVGQGTGYTF. CDR3 nucleotides: TGTGCCAGCAGCGTAGGGCAGGGTACAGGCTACACCTTC.

The V gene is TRBV7-9, the J gene TRBJ2-1; D not certain. This CDR3 has 14 amino acids. V was pared by 7 bases and J by 3 bases, with 13 bases between. Germline V gene sequence: CDR1 SEHNR, CDR2 FQNEAQ (reference sequence). CDR3 nucleotides: TGTGCCAGCAACTCTCGAACTAACTACAATGAGCAGTTCTTC. Protein product: CASNSRTNYNEQFF.